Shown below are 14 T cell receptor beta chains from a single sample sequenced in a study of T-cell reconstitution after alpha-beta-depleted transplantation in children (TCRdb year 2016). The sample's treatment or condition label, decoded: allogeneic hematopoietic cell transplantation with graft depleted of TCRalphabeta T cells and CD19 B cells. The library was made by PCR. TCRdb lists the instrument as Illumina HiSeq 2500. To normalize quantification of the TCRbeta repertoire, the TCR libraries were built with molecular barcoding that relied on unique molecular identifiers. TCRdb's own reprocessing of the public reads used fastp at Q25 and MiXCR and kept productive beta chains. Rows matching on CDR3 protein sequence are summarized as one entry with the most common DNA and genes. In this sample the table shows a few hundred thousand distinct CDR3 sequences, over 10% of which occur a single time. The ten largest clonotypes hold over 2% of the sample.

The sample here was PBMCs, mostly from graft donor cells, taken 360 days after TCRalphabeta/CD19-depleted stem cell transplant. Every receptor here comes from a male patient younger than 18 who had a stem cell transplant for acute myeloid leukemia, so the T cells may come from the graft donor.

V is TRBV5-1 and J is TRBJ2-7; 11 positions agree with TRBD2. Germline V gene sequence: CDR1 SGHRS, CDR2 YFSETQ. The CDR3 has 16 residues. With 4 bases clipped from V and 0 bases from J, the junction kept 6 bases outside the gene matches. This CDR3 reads CASSNGLAGPSYEQYF. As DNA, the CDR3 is TGCGCCAGCAGCAATGGACTAGCGGGCCCCTCCTACGAGCAGTACTTC.

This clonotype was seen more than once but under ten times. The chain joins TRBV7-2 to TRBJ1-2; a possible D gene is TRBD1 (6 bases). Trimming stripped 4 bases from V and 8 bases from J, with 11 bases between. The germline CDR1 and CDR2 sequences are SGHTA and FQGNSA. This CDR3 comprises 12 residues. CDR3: CASSSTGFGYTF. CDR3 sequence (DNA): TGTGCCAGCAGCTCTACAGGGTTCGGCTACACCTTC.

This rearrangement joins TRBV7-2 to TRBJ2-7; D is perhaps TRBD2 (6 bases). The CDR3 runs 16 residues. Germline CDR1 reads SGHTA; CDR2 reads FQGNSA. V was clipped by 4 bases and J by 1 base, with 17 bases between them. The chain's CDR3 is CASSSAPGLDSYEQYF. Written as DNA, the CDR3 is TGTGCCAGCAGCTCCGCCCCGGGACTCGATTCCTACGAGCAGTACTTC.

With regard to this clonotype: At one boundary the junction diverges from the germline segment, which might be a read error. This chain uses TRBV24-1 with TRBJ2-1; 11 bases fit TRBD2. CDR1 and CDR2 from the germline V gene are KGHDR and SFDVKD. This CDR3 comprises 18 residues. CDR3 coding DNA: TGTGCCGCCAGTGGGGGGAACGGGGGACTAGCGGATTACAATGAGCAGTTCTTC. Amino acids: CAASGGNGGLADYNEQFF.

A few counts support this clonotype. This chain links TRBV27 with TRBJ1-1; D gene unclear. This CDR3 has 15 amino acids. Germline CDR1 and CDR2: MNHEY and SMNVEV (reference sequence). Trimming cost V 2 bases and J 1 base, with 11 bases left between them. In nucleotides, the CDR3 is TGTGCCAGCAGTTTAATGACGGAGGGGAACACTGAAGCTTTCTTT. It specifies CASSLMTEGNTEAFF.

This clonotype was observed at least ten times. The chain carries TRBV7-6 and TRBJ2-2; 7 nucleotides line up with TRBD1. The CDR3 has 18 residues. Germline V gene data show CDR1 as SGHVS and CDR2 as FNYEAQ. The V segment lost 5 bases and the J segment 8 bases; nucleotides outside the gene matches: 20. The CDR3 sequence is CASSIPPGQLSVKGELFF. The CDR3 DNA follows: TGTGCCAGCAGCATTCCCCCGGGACAGCTTTCCGTGAAGGGGGAGCTGTTTTTT. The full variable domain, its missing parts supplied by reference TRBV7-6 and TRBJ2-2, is GAGVSQSPRYKVTKRGQDVALRCDPISGHVSLYWYRQALGQGPEFLTYFNYEAQQDKSGLPNDRFSAERPEGSISTLTIQRTEQRDSAMYRCASSIPPGQLSVKGELFFGEGSRLTVL.

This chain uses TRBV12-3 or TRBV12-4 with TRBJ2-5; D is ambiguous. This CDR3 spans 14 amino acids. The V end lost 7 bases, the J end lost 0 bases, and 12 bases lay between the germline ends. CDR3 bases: TGTGCCAGCAACTCCCGGGCTGACCAAGAGACCCAGTACTTC. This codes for CASNSRADQETQYF.

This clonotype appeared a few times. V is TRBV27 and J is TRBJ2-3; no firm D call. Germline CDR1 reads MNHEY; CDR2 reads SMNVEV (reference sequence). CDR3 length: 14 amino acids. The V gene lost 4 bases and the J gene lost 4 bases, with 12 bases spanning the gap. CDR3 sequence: CASSSGPRADTQYF. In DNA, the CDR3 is TGTGCCAGCAGTTCCGGCCCCCGGGCAGATACGCAGTATTTT.

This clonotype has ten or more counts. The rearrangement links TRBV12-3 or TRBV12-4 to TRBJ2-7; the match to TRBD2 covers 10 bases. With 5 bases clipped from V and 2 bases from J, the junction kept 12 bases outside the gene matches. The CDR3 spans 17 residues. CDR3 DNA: TGTGCCAGCAGTCGGCTAGCGGGAGTCACGGTCCCCTACGAGCAGTACTTC. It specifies CASSRLAGVTVPYEQYF.

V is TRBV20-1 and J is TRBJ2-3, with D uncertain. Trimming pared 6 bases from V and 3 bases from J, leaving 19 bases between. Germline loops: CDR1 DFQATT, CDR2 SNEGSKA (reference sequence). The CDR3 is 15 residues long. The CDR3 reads CSASRPARMTDTQYF. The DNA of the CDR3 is TGCAGTGCCTCCCGTCCGGCCAGGATGACAGATACGCAGTATTTT.

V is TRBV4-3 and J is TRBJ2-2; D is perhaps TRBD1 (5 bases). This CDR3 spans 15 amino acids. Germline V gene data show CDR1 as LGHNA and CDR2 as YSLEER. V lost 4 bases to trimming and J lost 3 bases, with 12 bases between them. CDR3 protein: CASSPRTSHTGELFF. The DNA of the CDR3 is TGCGCCAGCAGCCCGAGGACAAGTCACACCGGGGAGCTGTTTTTT.

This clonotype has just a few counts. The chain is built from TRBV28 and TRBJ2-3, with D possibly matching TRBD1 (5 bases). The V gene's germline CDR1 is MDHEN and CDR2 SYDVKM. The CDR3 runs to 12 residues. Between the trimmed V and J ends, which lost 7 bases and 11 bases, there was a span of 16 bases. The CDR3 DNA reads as TGTGCCAGCACCACGACAGTATATCAGCAGTATTTT. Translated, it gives CASTTTVYQQYF. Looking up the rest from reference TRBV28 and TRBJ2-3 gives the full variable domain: DVKVTQSSRYLVKRTGEKVFLECVQDMDHENMFWYRQDPGLGLRLIYFSYDVKMKEKGDIPEGYSVSREKKERFSLILESASTNQTSMYLCASTTTVYQQYFGPGTRLTVL.

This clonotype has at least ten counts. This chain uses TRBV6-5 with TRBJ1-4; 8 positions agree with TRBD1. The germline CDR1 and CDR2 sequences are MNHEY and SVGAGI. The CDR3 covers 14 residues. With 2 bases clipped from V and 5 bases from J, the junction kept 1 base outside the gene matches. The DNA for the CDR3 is TGTGCCAGCAGTTACGGGGACAGGAATGAAAAACTGTTTTTT. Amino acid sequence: CASSYGDRNEKLFF.

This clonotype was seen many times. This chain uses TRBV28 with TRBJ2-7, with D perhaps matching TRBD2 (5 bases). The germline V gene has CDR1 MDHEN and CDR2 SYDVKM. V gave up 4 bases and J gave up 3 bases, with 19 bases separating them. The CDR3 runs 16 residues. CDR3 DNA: TGTGCCAGCAGTTCGGTCGGGGATTTAAACATCTACGAGCAGTACTTC. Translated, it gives CASSSVGDLNIYEQYF.